The sequence of this TCR beta chain was determined in a study of cytomegalovirus exposure and HLA in healthy donors. Findings and caveats of the study: TCR beta V- and J-gene trimming was later associated with a missense DCLRE1C variant. Some TCR beta chains (roughly 160 of them) were listed as cytomegalovirus-associated.

These donors, healthy bone marrow donors, were studied. Trimming cost V 3 bases and J 0 bases, with 8 bases left between them. This CDR3 is 14 amino acids long. Germline V gene data show CDR1 as SNHLY and CDR2 as FYNNEI. The primer mix had 60 Vbeta and 13 Jbeta primers. The method was immunoSEQ multiplex PCR; TCRdb's version includes in-frame clones alone and lacks a portion of them. The sample yields roughly 100,000 clones, about three quarters seen once. A note on this clone: Its matching antigen is unknown. The identical CDR3 is also encoded by other nucleotide sequences in the sample.

The sequenced material came from PBMCs. This sequence originates from a woman in her fifties or sixties in good health and CMV-seropositive. This chain links TRBV2 with TRBJ1-1, with a weak D call TRBD1 (5 bases). CDR3 amino acids: CASSETAMNTEAFF. CDR3 coding DNA: TGTGCCAGCAGTGAGACAGCCATGAACACTGAAGCTTTCTTT. Variable domain in full (rest from reference TRBV2 and TRBJ1-1): EPEVTQTPSHQVTQMGQEVILRCVPISNHLYFYWYRQILGQKVEFLVSFYNNEISEKSEIFDDQFSVERPDGSNFTLKIRSTKLEDSAMYFCASSETAMNTEAFFGQGTRLTVV.